One T cell receptor beta chain is described in this entry. This sample was taken from a study of Ad26.COV2.S vaccination and SARS-CoV-2 variants. Study-wide background: Enrolled in COV1001, the donor was in the Ad26.COV2.S trial arm, which received the vaccine. Ad26.COV2.S shots went into the muscle once or twice, 56 days apart.

Specified treatment: around 19 received Ad26.COV2.S at low or high dose, single or two shots; about five received placebo; per-sample allocation not given. Collection of the samples took place on day 63 after the first injection of vaccine or placebo. The CDR3 sequence is 14 residues long. V shed 6 bases, J shed 1 base, and the junction held 4 bases outside the gene matches. Germline V gene lookup returns CDR1 LNHDA and CDR2 SQIVND (reference sequence). TCRdb's copy holds only in-frame clones and misses some; the assay was immunoSEQ multiplex PCR. The table includes roughly 500,000 clones, around 90% detected once.

The chain is built from TRBV19 and TRBJ1-1; 8 bases fit TRBD1. Source: peripheral blood, taken in a trial of Ad26.COV2.S vaccine versus placebo. The sequence was obtained from a person aged 18-60 years who received the Ad26.COV2.S COVID-19 vaccine or a placebo. The CDR3 DNA sequence: TGTGCCAGTAGGGACGGACAGGGGAACACTGAAGCTTTCTTT. It translates to CASRDGQGNTEAFF. Based on the CDR3 plus reference TRBV19 and TRBJ1-1, the full variable domain is DGGITQSPKYLFRKEGQNVTLSCEQNLNHDAMYWYRQDPGQGLRLIYYSQIVNDFQKGDIAEGYSVSREKKESFPLTVTSAQKNPTAFYLCASRDGQGNTEAFFGQGTRLTVV.